This passage covers 22 T cell receptor beta chains from one sample sequenced in a study of early T cells in non-severe SARS-CoV-2 infection. MiXCR was run by TCRdb on the 5' RACE reads, yielding one entry per CDR3 protein. The repertoire has tens of thousands of distinct CDR3 sequences, 10% to 15% of them found once; the top ten carry 4% to 5%. Input material: whole blood. These receptors came from an adult who was a healthcare worker with PCR-confirmed SARS-CoV-2 infection or an uninfected control (not recorded which).

This clonotype was detected a few times. The chain combines TRBV3-1 with TRBJ2-7; TRBD1 is a possible D gene (7 bases). CDR1 is LGHDT, CDR2 YNNKEL, per germline (reference sequence). CDR3 length: 12 residues. The V end lost 1 base, the J end lost 12 bases, and 13 bases lay between the germline ends. CDR3: CASSQVDREVYF. Written as DNA, the CDR3 is TGTGCCAGCAGCCAAGTTGACAGGGAGGTGTACTTC.

The V gene is TRBV10-2, the J gene TRBJ2-2; D uncertain. The CDR3 length is 11 residues. Trimming took 6 bases from V and 4 from J, leaving 3 bases between them. Germline V gene sequence: CDR1 WSHSY, CDR2 SAAADI. This CDR3 is CASRVTGELFF. The CDR3 DNA sequence: TGCGCCAGCAGGGTCACCGGGGAGCTGTTTTTT.

This clonotype was recorded a few times. The chain has TRBV7-3 and TRBJ1-1; D not certain. This CDR3 comprises 14 residues. The V gene's germline CDR1 is SGHTA and CDR2 FQGTGA. V shed 0 bases and J shed 1 base, with 6 bases lying between them. CDR3 sequence: CASSLTGENTEAFF. DNA for the CDR3: TGTGCCAGCAGCTTAACGGGTGAGAACACTGAAGCTTTCTTT.

A few counts support this clonotype. The rearrangement links TRBV7-2 to TRBJ2-2; D is undetermined. The CDR3 runs 14 residues. Trimming stripped 4 bases from V and 7 bases from J, with 13 bases between. Germline assignment: CDR1 SGHTA and CDR2 FQGNSA. The CDR3 DNA is TGTGCCAGCAGCTCACGCTTGACTGACGGGGAGCTGTTTTTT. This codes for CASSSRLTDGELFF.

The table lists this clonotype with a few counts. CDR3 sequence reads: CASSQDSGQGIQKLFF. For the CDR3, the DNA is TGTGCCAGCAGCCAAGATTCGGGACAGGGAATTCAAAAACTGTTTTTT. This chain joins TRBV14 and TRBJ1-4, with 9 positions matching TRBD1. V shed 0 bases, J shed 9 bases, and the junction held 8 bases outside the gene matches. Germline V gene data show CDR1 as SGHDN and CDR2 as FVKESK. The CDR3 contains 16 residues.

In this sample, this clonotype turned up a few times. The chain uses TRBV6-1 and TRBJ2-5; D is unclear. The V gene lost 2 bases and the J gene lost 3 bases, with 10 bases spanning the gap. The CDR3 spans 14 residues. Germline V lookup: CDR1 MNHNS, CDR2 SASEGT. The CDR3 is CASSELTAKETQYF. The CDR3 bases are TGTGCCAGCAGTGAATTGACGGCAAAAGAGACCCAGTACTTC.

This clonotype was found many times. The chain links TRBV7-2 to TRBJ2-5, with 7 bases that match TRBD2. CDR3 length equals 16 residues. Per the germline V gene, CDR1 is SGHTA and CDR2 is FQGNSA. V trimming: 5 bases; J trimming: 1 base; junction bases outside the gene matches: 10. The CDR3 reads CASSPSSGAIQETQYF. CDR3 in DNA: TGTGCCAGCAGCCCGTCGAGCGGGGCAATCCAAGAGACCCAGTACTTC.

The rearrangement joins TRBV29-1 to TRBJ1-2; perhaps TRBD1 as D (5 bases). Trimming took 1 base from V and 4 from J, leaving 7 bases between them. The germline CDR1 and CDR2 sequences are SQVTM and ANQGSEA. This CDR3 is built from 12 residues. This CDR3 reads CSVEGGVYGYTF. CDR3 DNA sequence: TGCAGCGTTGAAGGGGGGGTCTATGGCTACACCTTC.

The chain couples TRBV7-2 to TRBJ2-5; no clear D. The V gene lost 4 bases and the J gene lost 5 bases, with 11 bases spanning the gap. The CDR3 loop spans 13 amino acids. The germline CDR1 and CDR2 sequences are SGHTA and FQGNSA. This CDR3 is CASSWLKSETQYF. The CDR3 DNA sequence: TGTGCCAGCAGCTGGCTTAAGAGCGAGACCCAGTACTTC.

This clonotype was recorded a few times. J is TRBJ2-3 and V is TRBV7-9, with D unresolved. The CDR3 sequence is 8 residues long. V lost 8 bases and J 11 bases, leaving 5 bases between the germline ends. Per germline, CDR1 SEHNR and CDR2 FQNEAQ (reference sequence). CDR3 coding DNA: TGTGCCAGCCCGGGGCAGTATTTT. This codes for CASPGQYF.

This clonotype was seen at least ten times. The V call is TRBV6-1, the J call TRBJ1-5; D perhaps matches TRBD1 (5 bases). V gave up 0 bases and J gave up 2 bases, with 11 bases separating them. Per germline, CDR1 MNHNS and CDR2 SASEGT. This CDR3 has 16 residues. CDR3 sequence reads: CASSEAPGKGNQPQHF. DNA for the CDR3: TGTGCCAGCAGTGAAGCCCCAGGGAAGGGCAATCAGCCCCAGCATTTT.

This clonotype was seen many times. The chain joins TRBV7-6 to TRBJ2-1; no clear D gene. CDR1 SGHVS and CDR2 FNYEAQ come from the germline V gene. The CDR3 consists of 15 residues. V lost 3 bases to trimming and J lost 0 bases, with 9 bases between them. CDR3 DNA sequence: TGTGCCAGCAGCTTTTCCCCAAACTCCTACAATGAGCAGTTCTTC. Translation: CASSFSPNSYNEQFF.

V gene TRBV20-1 combines with J gene TRBJ2-5, with TRBD1 identical over 7 bases. V shed 6 bases and J 1 base; nucleotides not matched to a gene: 8. The CDR3 has 14 residues. Germline V lookup: CDR1 DFQATT, CDR2 SNEGSKA (reference sequence). CDR3 sequence (DNA): TGCAGTGCACACCGGGACAGCGGCCAAGAGACCCAGTACTTC. Its translation: CSAHRDSGQETQYF.

By sample fraction, this clonotype is medium-sized. The chain links TRBV18 to TRBJ2-1; 7 bases fit TRBD2. V was pared by 3 bases and J by 6 bases, with 2 bases of the junction left unmatched. The CDR3 consists of 13 residues. Germline assignment: CDR1 KGHSH and CDR2 LQKENI. In DNA, the CDR3 is TGTGCCAGCTCACCGGGAGGGGCCAATGAGCAGTTCTTC. Its translation is CASSPGGANEQFF.

This clonotype came up a few times. This chain uses TRBV27 with TRBJ1-6; D is undetermined. The CDR3 sequence is 15 residues long. Germline assignment: CDR1 MNHEY and CDR2 SMNVEV (reference sequence). Trimming cost V 2 bases and J 4 bases, with 9 bases left between them. The CDR3 nucleotides read TGTGCCAGCAGTTTAAGGGCAGTTTATAATTCACCCCTCCACTTT. Amino acids: CASSLRAVYNSPLHF.

The V and J genes are TRBV29-1 and TRBJ1-1; 7 nucleotides align to TRBD1. The CDR3 is made up of 14 amino acids. CDR1 and CDR2 (germline): SQVTM, ANQGSEA. Unmatched junction bases numbered 7, after V lost 4 bases and J lost 2 bases. CDR3 nucleotide sequence: TGCAGCGTTGGCGGCAGGACAGGAAACACTGAAGCTTTCTTT. It specifies CSVGGRTGNTEAFF.

This chain uses TRBV3-1 with TRBJ1-1, with D perhaps TRBD1 (5 bases). CDR3 length equals 13 residues. Germline V gene lookup returns CDR1 LGHDT and CDR2 YNNKEL (reference sequence). V was pared by 1 base and J by 5 bases, with 8 bases between. CDR3 amino acids: CASSQGGETEAFF. Written as DNA, the CDR3 is TGTGCCAGCAGCCAAGGGGGGGAGACTGAAGCTTTCTTT.

By share, this clonotype ranks as medium-sized. V is TRBV5-1 and J is TRBJ2-7, with 9 nucleotides matching TRBD1. Germline loops: CDR1 SGHRS, CDR2 YFSETQ. The CDR3 sequence is 14 residues long. The V and J ends lost 4 bases and 3 bases, in that order; junction bases with no gene match: 5. CDR3 residues: CASSGDREVYEQYF. The CDR3, as DNA: TGCGCCAGCAGCGGGGACAGGGAAGTCTACGAGCAGTACTTC.

There are a few counts of this clonotype. V and J are TRBV2 and TRBJ2-5; 7 bases align to TRBD2. There are 14 residues in the CDR3. Germline CDR1 is SNHLY and CDR2 is FYNNEI. The J segment lost 4 bases and the V segment lost 7 bases, leaving 9 bases of the junction unmatched. The CDR3 is CASTPLWEGETQYF. CDR3 coding DNA: TGTGCCAGCACCCCTCTTTGGGAGGGAGAGACCCAGTACTTC.

CDR3 amino acids: CASSYSTAQETQYF. In DNA form, the CDR3 reads TGTGCCAGCAGTTACTCGACAGCTCAAGAGACCCAGTACTTC. The chain carries TRBV6-6 and TRBJ2-5; D is possibly TRBD1 (5 bases). Trimming pared 0 bases from V and 2 bases from J, leaving 7 bases between. Germline V gene lookup returns CDR1 MNHNY and CDR2 SVGAGI (reference sequence). CDR3 length: 14 amino acids.

Many counts were recorded for this clonotype. The chain couples TRBV29-1 to TRBJ2-5, with 9 bases aligning to TRBD2. Trimming cost V 7 bases and J 4 bases; bases outside gene matches: 4. Per germline, CDR1 SQVTM and CDR2 ANQGSEA. The CDR3 consists of 12 residues. DNA of the CDR3: TGCAGCGCTGTACTAGCGGGAGAGACCCAGTACTTC. Translating it yields CSAVLAGETQYF. Drawing the rest from reference TRBV29-1 and TRBJ2-5, the complete variable domain is SAVISQKPSRDICQRGTSLTIQCQVDSQVTMMFWYRQQPGQSLTLIATANQGSEATYESGFVIDKFPISRPNLTFSTLTVSNMSPEDSSIYLCSAVLAGETQYFGPGTRLLVL.

The V and J genes are TRBV3-1 and TRBJ2-3, with D unclear. The CDR3 has 14 amino acids. Germline-derived CDR1 and CDR2 are LGHDT and YNNKEL (reference sequence). V shed 3 bases and J shed 0 bases, with 7 bases lying between them. CDR3 amino acids: CASSHGGSTDTQYF. In nucleotides, the CDR3 is TGTGCCAGCAGCCATGGTGGGAGCACAGATACGCAGTATTTT.